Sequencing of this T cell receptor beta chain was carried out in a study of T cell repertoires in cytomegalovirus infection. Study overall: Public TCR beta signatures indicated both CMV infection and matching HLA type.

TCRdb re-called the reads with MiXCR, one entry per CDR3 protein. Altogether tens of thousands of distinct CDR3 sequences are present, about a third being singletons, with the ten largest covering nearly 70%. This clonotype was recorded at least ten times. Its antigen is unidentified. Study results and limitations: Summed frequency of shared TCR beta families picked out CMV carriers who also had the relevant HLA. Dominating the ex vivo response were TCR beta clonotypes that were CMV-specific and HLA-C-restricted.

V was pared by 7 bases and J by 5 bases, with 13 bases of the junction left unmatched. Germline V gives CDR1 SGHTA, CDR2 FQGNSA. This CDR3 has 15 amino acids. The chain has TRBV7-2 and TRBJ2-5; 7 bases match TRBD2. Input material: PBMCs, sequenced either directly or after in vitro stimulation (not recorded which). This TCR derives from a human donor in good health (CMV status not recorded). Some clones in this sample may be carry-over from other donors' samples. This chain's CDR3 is CASTLEGGSGETQYF. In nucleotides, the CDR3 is TGTGCCAGCACCCTCGAGGGCGGGAGTGGTGAGACCCAGTACTTC.